The rows below give T cell receptor beta chains drawn from one sample of a study of T cells after yellow fever vaccination. TCRdb ran MiXCR on the 5' RACE reads and lists one entry per CDR3 protein. Here the sample spans a few hundred thousand distinct CDR3 sequences, roughly an eighth being singletons. The sample consisted of CD4+ T cells sorted from PBMCs, taken 15 days after the yellow fever booster vaccination. The receptors were gathered from a man aged 18 to 29 who received the YFV17D yellow fever vaccine. Both conserved end residues are part of each CDR3. The order of the fields is clone size, V gene, J gene, D gene, CDR3 DNA, CDR3 protein. The D gene is left open where the match is weak. Clone sizes are given selectively: once, few, many, or a class where the clone is expanded.

.,TRBV7-2,TRBJ2-5,.,TGTGCCAGCAGCTTAGCGGGATTCCAAGAGACCCAGTACTTC,CASSLAGFQETQYF
few,TRBV27,TRBJ1-5,TRBD1,TGTGCCACCAGGGGGCGGGGCTATAGCAATCAGCCCCAGCATTTT,CATRGRGYSNQPQHF
.,TRBV7-2,TRBJ2-5,.,TGTGCCAGCAGCTTTTCGTCCTTCGGCCGAGAGACCCAGTACTTC,CASSFSSFGRETQYF
few,TRBV15,TRBJ2-2,.,TGTGCCACCAGCAGAGTTAGGGGCAACACCGGGGAGCTGTTTTTT,CATSRVRGNTGELFF
.,TRBV5-4,TRBJ2-3,TRBD1,TGTGCCAGCAGCCGTAGTCAGGGACAGCCTAGCACAGATACGCAGTATTTT,CASSRSQGQPSTDTQYF
.,TRBV25-1,TRBJ2-5,.,TGTGCCAGCAGTGAACACCCTAGGGAGACCCAGTACTTC,CASSEHPRETQYF
.,TRBV20-1,TRBJ1-3,.,TGCAGTGCTAGAGGCAGCTCTGGAAACACCATATATTTT,CSARGSSGNTIYF
.,TRBV9,TRBJ1-4,TRBD1,TGTGCCAGCAGCGTCAGACAGGGGGCGTATGAAAAACTGTTTTTT,CASSVRQGAYEKLFF
.,TRBV4-3,TRBJ1-1,.,TGCGCCAGCAGCCAAGTTGGGTTGAGGACTGAAGCTTTCTTT,CASSQVGLRTEAFF
.,TRBV9,TRBJ2-4,.,TGTGCCAGCAGCGTAGGCCAGGGGGGCATTCAGTACTTC,CASSVGQGGIQYF
few,TRBV12-3/TRBV12-4,TRBJ2-3,TRBD1,TGTGCCAGCAGACAAAACCCGGGACAGGGTGTGGGAGATACGCAGTATTTT,CASRQNPGQGVGDTQYF